This note documents a single T cell receptor (beta chain) sequence. Its antigen remains unknown. V was pared by 8 bases and J by 6 bases, with 15 bases of the junction left unmatched. Germline values: CDR1 SQVTM, CDR2 ANQGSEA. The length of the CDR3 is 15 residues. These data are taken from a study of cytomegalovirus exposure and HLA in healthy donors. General study results and limits: Later, TCR association rates were found to vary by HLA locus, highest for DRB1 and lowest for HLA-C. Across donors, presence/absence analyses took sequencing depth to be roughly uniform.

Primers for the PCR totalled 60 Vbeta and 13 Jbeta. Generated by immunoSEQ multiplex PCR, the TCRdb table keeps only in-frame clones and is missing some. The sample includes 100,000 to 150,000 clones, roughly 80% of them seen just once. The chain uses TRBV29-1 and TRBJ2-3; 9 bases are shared with TRBD2. The clonotype was recovered from a man aged 45-65 years in good health and CMV-seropositive. The sample comprised PBMCs. CDR3 in DNA: TGCAGCTCTGGGCAGGGCGGGAGGGCCGTTGATACGCAGTATTTT. Translating it yields CSSGQGGRAVDTQYF.